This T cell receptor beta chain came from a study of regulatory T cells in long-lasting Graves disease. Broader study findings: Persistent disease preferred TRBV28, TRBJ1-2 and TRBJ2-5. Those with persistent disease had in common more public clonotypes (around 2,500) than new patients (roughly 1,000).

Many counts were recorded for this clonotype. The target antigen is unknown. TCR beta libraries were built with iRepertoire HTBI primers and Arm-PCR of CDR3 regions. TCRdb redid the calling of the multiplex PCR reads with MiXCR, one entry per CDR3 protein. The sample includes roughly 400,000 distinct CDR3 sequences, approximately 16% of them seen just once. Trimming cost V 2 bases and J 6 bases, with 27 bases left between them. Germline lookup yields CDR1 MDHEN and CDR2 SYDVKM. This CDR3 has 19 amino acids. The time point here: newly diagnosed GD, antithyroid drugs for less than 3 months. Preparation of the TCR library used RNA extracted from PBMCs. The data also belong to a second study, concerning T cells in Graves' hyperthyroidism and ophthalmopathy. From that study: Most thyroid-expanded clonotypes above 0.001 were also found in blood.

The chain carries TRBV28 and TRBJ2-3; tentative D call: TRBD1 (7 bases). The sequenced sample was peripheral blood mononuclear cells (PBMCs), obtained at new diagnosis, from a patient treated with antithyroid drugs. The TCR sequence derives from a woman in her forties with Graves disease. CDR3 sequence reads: CASSLRGPPHFGGKDTQYF. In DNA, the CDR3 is TGTGCCAGCAGTTTAAGGGGGCCGCCACATTTTGGGGGGAAGGATACGCAGTATTTT.